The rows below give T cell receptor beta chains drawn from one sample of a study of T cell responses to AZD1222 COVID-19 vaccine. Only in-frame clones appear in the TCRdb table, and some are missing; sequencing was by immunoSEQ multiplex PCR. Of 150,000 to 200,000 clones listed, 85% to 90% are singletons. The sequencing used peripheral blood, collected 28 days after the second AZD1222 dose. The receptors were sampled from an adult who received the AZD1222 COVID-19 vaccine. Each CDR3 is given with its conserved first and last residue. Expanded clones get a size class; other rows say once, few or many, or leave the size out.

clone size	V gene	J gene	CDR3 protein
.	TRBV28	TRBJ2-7	CASTSDGRSTYEQYF
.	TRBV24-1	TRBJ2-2	CATFGTYTGELFF
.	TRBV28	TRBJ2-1	CASSQGGTRINEQFF
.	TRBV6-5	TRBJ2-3	CASSLTRVKTDTQYF
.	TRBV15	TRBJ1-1	CATSPRVAEAFF
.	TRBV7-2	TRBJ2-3	CASSLQVSTDTQYF
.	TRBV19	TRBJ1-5	CASSIEQGAFQPQHF
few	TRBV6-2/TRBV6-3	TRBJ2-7	CASSYEVAGHSYEQYF
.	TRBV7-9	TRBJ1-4	CASSLSIRTEFTQKLFF
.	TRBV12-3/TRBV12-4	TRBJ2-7	CASSLGSSDEQYF
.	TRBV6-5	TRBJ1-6	CASSYGEAYNSPLHF
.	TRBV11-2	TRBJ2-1	CASSRDESHIQFF
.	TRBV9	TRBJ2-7	CASSVGGLAGGYEQYF
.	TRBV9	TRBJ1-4	CASSPGSEKLFF
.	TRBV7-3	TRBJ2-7	CASSPEGTSGMQYF
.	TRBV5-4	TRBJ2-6	CASSLWTVSGANVLTF
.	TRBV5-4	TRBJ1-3	CASSLPGASGNTIYF
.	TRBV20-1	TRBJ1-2	CSASAGAYGYTF
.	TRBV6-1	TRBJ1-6	CASSEVTEHNSPLHF
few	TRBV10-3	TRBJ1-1	CAVSRDGNTEAFF
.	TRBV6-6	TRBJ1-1	CASTRQGVAEAFF
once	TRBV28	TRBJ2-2	CASRPPWPGLKNTGELFF
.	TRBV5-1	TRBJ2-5	CASSLGETGSETQYF
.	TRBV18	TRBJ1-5	CASSPTGGGDQPQHF
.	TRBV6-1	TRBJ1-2	CASSEEAGPNYGYTF
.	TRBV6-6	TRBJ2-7	CASSQAGGSYEQYF
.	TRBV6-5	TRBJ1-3	CASSPNRDRNTIYF
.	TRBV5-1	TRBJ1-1	CASSLDPGPLEAFF
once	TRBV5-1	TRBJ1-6	CASSPGQLPLHF
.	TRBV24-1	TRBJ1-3	CATSDSTGPSSGNTIYF
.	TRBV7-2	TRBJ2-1	CASSLAGPSYNEQFF
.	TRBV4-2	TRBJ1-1	CASSQATSQPVGTEAFF
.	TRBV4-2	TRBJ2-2	CASSRGGTGELFF
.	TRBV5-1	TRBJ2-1	CASSLTYDSYNEQFF
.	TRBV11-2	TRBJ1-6	CASSLRQGGSPLHF
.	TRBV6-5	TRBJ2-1	CASSYSRSYNEQFF
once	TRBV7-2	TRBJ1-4	CASTPAGTDGDEKLFF
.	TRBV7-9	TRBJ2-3	CASSLGLLAGDTDTQYF
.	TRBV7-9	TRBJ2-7	CASSNSGASYEQYF
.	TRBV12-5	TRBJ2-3	CASGIGTSGDPSTDTQYF
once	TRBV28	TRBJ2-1	CASSLQGNEQFF
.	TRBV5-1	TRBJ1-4	CASRYTPGSNEKLFF
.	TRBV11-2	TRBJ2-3	CASRRDTQYF
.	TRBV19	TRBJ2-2	CASSYPGQGNTGELFF
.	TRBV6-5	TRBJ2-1	CASSYGTEYNEQFF
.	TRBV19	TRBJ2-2	CASADANTGELFF
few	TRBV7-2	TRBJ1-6	CASRRGQGSSPLHF
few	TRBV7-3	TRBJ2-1	CASSLSQGAGSNEQFF
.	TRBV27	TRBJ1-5	CASSLRDRWSPQHF
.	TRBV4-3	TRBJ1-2	CASSLLEGAGYTF
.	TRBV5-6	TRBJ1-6	CASSFGGALRSPLHF
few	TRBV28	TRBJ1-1	CASRLPGNTEAFF
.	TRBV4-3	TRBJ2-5	CASSQDRGATQYF
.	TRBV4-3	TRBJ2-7	CASSQDWVAGGATVYPYEQYF
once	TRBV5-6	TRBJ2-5	CASSFQQETQYF
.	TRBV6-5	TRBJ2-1	CASRTLETSGNEQFF